This entry describes one T cell receptor (beta chain). Antigen unknown. Sequencing was performed with immunoSEQ multiplex PCR; in TCRdb, only in-frame clones are kept and a portion is missing. The table shows roughly 120,000 clones, with just under 95% occurring only once. The CDR3 consists of 15 residues. V was shortened by 1 base and J by 6 bases, with 12 bases between the two germline ends. Germline V gives CDR1 MNHEY, CDR2 SVGEGT. The sample comes from a study of T cell responses to AZD1222 COVID-19 vaccine. Points from the study as a whole: Possibly, clonal diversity was underestimated; donors were largely white British and included more females.

The gene calls are TRBV6-2 or TRBV6-3 and TRBJ2-2; tentative D call: TRBD1 (6 bases). The clonotype comes from an adult who received the AZD1222 COVID-19 vaccine. Sequencing used peripheral blood, obtained 28 days after the second AZD1222 dose. The CDR3 loop is CASSYWGLGSGELFF. The CDR3 nucleotides are TGTGCCAGCAGTTACTGGGGGCTCGGCTCCGGGGAGCTGTTTTTT.